These 15 T cell receptor beta chains came from one sample sequenced in a study of shared clonotypes between healthy human individuals. Some clones are missing from TCRdb's copy, which holds only in-frame ones; the method was immunoSEQ multiplex PCR. Among around 1.1 million clones listed, 75% to 85% were seen once. Input material: memory CD4+ T cells from PBMCs. The subset was: CD45RA-negative fraction. The origin of the receptors is a man younger than 35 in good health. Some clones in this sample may be carry-over from other donors' samples.

This chain links TRBV9 with TRBJ1-2, with D unresolved. CDR1 and CDR2 from the germline V gene are SGDLS and YYNGEE. Trimming removed 7 bases from V and 5 bases from J, with 12 bases in between. The CDR3 spans 12 residues. This CDR3 is CASGQIGYGYTF. The CDR3 region has the DNA TGTGCCAGCGGGCAGATCGGGTATGGCTACACCTTC.

This chain joins TRBV6-6 and TRBJ1-2; the D is unclear. Trimming took 6 bases from V and 1 from J, leaving 12 bases between them. The CDR3 is made up of 14 amino acids. Per the germline V gene, CDR1 is MNHNY and CDR2 is SVGAGI (reference sequence). The CDR3 DNA reads as TGTGCCAGCAGCCAAGGGCGGAATAACTATGGCTACACCTTC. Amino acid sequence: CASSQGRNNYGYTF.

The chain has TRBV28 and TRBJ2-5; 7 positions match TRBD2. The trim removed 1 base at V and 7 bases at J, leaving 6 bases unmatched. Germline values: CDR1 MDHEN, CDR2 SYDVKM. The CDR3 has 14 residues. In nucleotides, the CDR3 is TGTGCCAGCAGTTTATCCGGGGGGACTTGGACCCAGTACTTC. Its protein product is CASSLSGGTWTQYF.

V and J are TRBV4-1 and TRBJ2-3, with D unclear. The CDR3 contains 13 residues. V was shortened by 3 bases and J by 7 bases, with 11 bases between the two germline ends. Germline CDR1 reads MGHRA; CDR2 reads YSYEKL. In DNA form, the CDR3 reads TGCGCCAGCAGCCAGCTCGGCTGGAATACGCAGTATTTT. Residues: CASSQLGWNTQYF.

The V gene is TRBV21-1, the J gene TRBJ2-7; the table's D gene call, TRBD2, was not cross checked with the DNA. TRBV21-1 is shown as a pseudogene. CDR3 size: 15 residues. The CDR3 nucleotides read TGTGCCAGCAGACTTAGCGGGAGCTCTTCCTACGAGCAGTACTTC. This encodes CASRLSGSSSYEQYF.

This chain joins TRBV25-1 and TRBJ2-2; 12 nucleotides match TRBD1. The V and J ends lost 1 base and 5 bases, in that order; junction bases with no gene match: 8. Per the germline V gene, CDR1 is MGHDK and CDR2 is SYGVNS. The length of the CDR3 is 18 residues. CDR3: CASSESPGQGAGTGELFF. The CDR3 region has the DNA TGTGCCAGCAGTGAATCCCCGGGACAGGGGGCGGGGACCGGGGAGCTGTTTTTT.

This chain connects TRBV2 to TRBJ2-3, with D perhaps TRBD2 (6 bases). The germline V gene encodes CDR1 SNHLY and CDR2 FYNNEI. The V end was cut by 6 bases, the J end by 4 bases, with 11 bases between. The CDR3 loop spans 13 amino acids. Here the CDR3 DNA reads TGTGCCAGCAGGGGGGACTTCGCAGATACGCAGTATTTT. Protein product: CASRGDFADTQYF.

CDR3 loop: CASSQRLVSDTQYF. The CDR3 DNA follows: TGTGCCAGCAGCCAGCGACTGGTTTCAGATACGCAGTATTTT. The V gene is TRBV4-2, the J gene TRBJ2-3; no clear D. Germline CDR1 and CDR2: LGHNA and YNFKEQ. The CDR3 extends over 14 amino acids. V lost 3 bases and J 4 bases, leaving 11 bases between the germline ends.

The chain couples TRBV4-2 to TRBJ2-1; 10 bases map to TRBD2. Germline values: CDR1 LGHNA, CDR2 YNFKEQ. Trimming took 1 base from V and 7 from J; bases not matched to a gene: 7. The CDR3 has 16 residues. The CDR3 loop is CASSQAKDSGRNEQFF. Here the CDR3 DNA reads TGTGCCAGCAGCCAAGCGAAAGATAGCGGGAGGAATGAGCAGTTCTTC.

This clone was recorded a few times. The same CDR3 also results from other DNA sequences found in this sample. The chain couples TRBV4-2 to TRBJ1-2; D unclear. Germline CDR1 is LGHNA and CDR2 is YNFKEQ. CDR3 size: 12 residues. Trimming cost V 1 base and J 1 base, with 1 base left between them. CDR3 DNA sequence: TGTGCCAGCAGCCAAGGTAACTATGGCTACACCTTC. This codes for CASSQGNYGYTF.

The V gene is TRBV27, the J gene TRBJ2-7; 8 nucleotides match TRBD1. The V gene's germline CDR1 is MNHEY and CDR2 SMNVEV (reference sequence). The CDR3 is 15 amino acids. The ends lost 10 bases at V and 0 bases at J; junction bases unmatched: 11. The CDR3 is CAIGTDRGHSYEQYF. The CDR3 DNA reads as TGTGCCATCGGAACTGACAGGGGTCACTCCTACGAGCAGTACTTC.

A few counts support this clone. V usage is TRBV9 and J usage is TRBJ1-3; no definite D call. The CDR3 is 15 amino acids. Germline V gives CDR1 SGDLS, CDR2 YYNGEE. The germline V and J ends were trimmed by 2 bases and 0 bases, with 9 bases remaining between them. CDR3 sequence reads: CASSVAGLSGNTIYF. CDR3 DNA sequence: TGTGCCAGCAGCGTGGCAGGCCTCTCTGGAAACACCATATATTTT.

The chain is built from TRBV5-6 and TRBJ2-7; TRBD1 matches 9 bases. Germline trimming cut 4 bases from V and 5 bases from J; bases unmatched to any gene: 10. This CDR3 is built from 15 residues. In germline, CDR1 is SGHDT, CDR2 YYEEEE. CDR3 DNA: TGTGCCAGCAGCCCCGGGACAGGGAATGGGGACGAGCAGTACTTC. It is translated as CASSPGTGNGDEQYF.

This chain joins TRBV19 and TRBJ1-1, with D unclear. The CDR3 spans 14 residues. In germline, CDR1 is LNHDA, CDR2 SQIVND (reference sequence). V was trimmed by 5 bases and J by 6 bases, leaving 16 bases between them. CDR3 loop: CASSPGPLGAEAFF. The CDR3 DNA reads TGTGCCAGTAGTCCTGGGCCCCTAGGCGCTGAAGCTTTCTTT.

This chain uses TRBV5-1 with TRBJ2-1, with 9 bases matching TRBD2. Germline-derived CDR1 and CDR2 are SGHRS and YFSETQ. The trim removed 4 bases at V and 5 bases at J, leaving 13 bases unmatched. The length of the CDR3 is 17 residues. The CDR3 DNA reads TGCGCCAGCAGCCCAATCAAGACTAGCGGAGGGGACAATGAGCAGTTCTTC. Amino acids: CASSPIKTSGGDNEQFF.